This T cell receptor (beta chain) was obtained from a study of ipilimumab plus nivolumab after autologous stem cell transplantation. Whole-study context: Patients received a median of about five ipilimumab and roughly eight nivolumab doses.

Measured with immunoSEQ multiplex PCR; TCRdb has only the in-frame clones, and not every one. The data show over 8,000 clones, under 85% seen once. Starting 14 to 28 days after autologous transplant, ipilimumab 1 mg/kg was given. Through week 26, nivolumab 3 mg/kg IV was given weeks 1, 4, 7, 10, then biweekly. The V gene's germline CDR1 is MDHEN and CDR2 SYDVKM. Germline trimming cut 5 bases from V and 6 bases from J; bases unmatched to any gene: 4. The CDR3 totals 13 residues. V and J are TRBV28 and TRBJ2-1; 7 nucleotides line up with TRBD1. The receptor was derived from a male donor with diffuse large B-cell lymphoma. The sequencing used PBMCs, collected in a trial of ipilimumab plus nivolumab as post-transplant consolidation. The CDR3 here is CASSRGLGNEQFF. The CDR3 nucleotides read TGTGCCAGCAGTAGGGGGCTGGGCAATGAGCAGTTCTTC.